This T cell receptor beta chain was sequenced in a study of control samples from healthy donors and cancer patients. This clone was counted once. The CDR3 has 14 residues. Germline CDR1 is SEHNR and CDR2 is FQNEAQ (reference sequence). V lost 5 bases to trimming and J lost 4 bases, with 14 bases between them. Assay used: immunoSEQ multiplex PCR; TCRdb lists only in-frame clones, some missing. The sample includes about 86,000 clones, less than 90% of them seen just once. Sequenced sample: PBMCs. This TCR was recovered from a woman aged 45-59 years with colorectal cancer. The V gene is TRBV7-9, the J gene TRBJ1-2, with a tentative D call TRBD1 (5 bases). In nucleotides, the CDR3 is TGTGCCAGCAGCCGGGACGGGATAAGCTATGGCTACACCTTC. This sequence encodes CASSRDGISYGYTF.